One and the same sample provided the 21 T cell receptor beta chains below, sequenced in a study of T cell changes during pregnancy in multiple sclerosis. This table comes from immunoSEQ multiplex PCR, and its TCRdb copy is limited to in-frame clones, with some not included. The repertoire consists of some 52,000 clones, with approximately 92% occurring once and the leading ten covering 0.25%. The source material was CD4+ T cells from peripheral blood mononuclear cells, sampled in the third trimester of pregnancy. These receptors all stem from a female donor with multiple sclerosis, enrolled in a pregnancy study.

V gene TRBV19 combines with J gene TRBJ2-3; 8 nucleotides agree with TRBD2. The germline gives CDR1 LNHDA, CDR2 SQIVND (reference sequence). This CDR3 comprises 15 residues. V shed 9 bases and J 2 bases; nucleotides not matched to a gene: 10. The CDR3 DNA follows: TGTGCCAGCCGGGATAGCGGGAAATTCACAGATACGCAGTATTTT. It is translated as CASRDSGKFTDTQYF.

The J gene is TRBJ2-2, the V gene TRBV7-3; D is uncertain. This CDR3 region has 15 residues. V was trimmed by 5 bases and J by 7 bases, leaving 17 bases between them. Germline-derived CDR1 and CDR2 are SGHTA and FQGTGA. CDR3 nucleotide sequence: TGTGCCAGCAGCCTAGGCCTGGGTAGAGGCGGGGAGCTGTTTTTT. It encodes CASSLGLGRGGELFF. The whole variable domain, remainder taken from reference TRBV7-3 and TRBJ2-2, is GAGVSQTPSNKVTEKGKYVELRCDPISGHTALYWYRQSLGQGPEFLIYFQGTGAADDSGLPNDRFFAVRPEGSVSTLKIQRTERGDSAVYLCASSLGLGRGGELFFGEGSRLTVL.

This clone was counted a few times. J is TRBJ1-3 and V is TRBV5-4, with 8 positions matching TRBD1. The V gene's germline CDR1 is SGHNT and CDR2 YYREEE (reference sequence). The J segment lost 2 bases and the V segment lost 2 bases, leaving 9 bases of the junction unmatched. The CDR3 consists of 17 residues. CDR3 DNA: TGTGCCAGCAGCTTTGGGACAGGCCTTTTTACTGGAAACACCATATATTTT. Amino acid sequence: CASSFGTGLFTGNTIYF.

The V and J genes are TRBV21-1 and TRBJ1-4; the table's D call TRBD1 went unverified against the DNA. TRBV21-1 is assigned pseudogene status. CDR3 length: 16 residues. The CDR3 bases are TGTGCCAGCAGGGGGGGACAGGGGGCAACTAATGAAAAACTGTTTTTT. It translates to CASRGGQGATNEKLFF.

This clone was seen a few times. The V and J genes are TRBV7-2 and TRBJ1-1; 9 positions match TRBD1. V shed 5 bases and J 4 bases; nucleotides not matched to a gene: 5. CDR1 is SGHTA and CDR2 is FQGNSA in the germline V gene. The CDR3 consists of 14 residues. The CDR3 region is CASSLQGAGTEAFF. The CDR3 bases are TGTGCCAGCAGCCTACAGGGGGCCGGCACTGAAGCTTTCTTT.

The sample holds one count of this clone. The J gene is TRBJ2-7, the V gene TRBV7-9, with 11 bases aligning to TRBD2. CDR3 length: 12 residues. Trimming cost V 5 bases and J 11 bases; bases outside gene matches: 5. Per germline, CDR1 SEHNR and CDR2 FQNEAQ (reference sequence). CDR3 DNA sequence: TGTGCCAGCAGCCCAGAGGGACTAGCGGAGTACTTC. Translation gives CASSPEGLAEYF.

The chain combines TRBV28 with TRBJ2-2; TRBD1 matches 8 bases. With V trimmed by 8 bases and J by 5 bases, 10 bases remained unmatched. The length of the CDR3 is 15 residues. CDR1 and CDR2 (germline): MDHEN, SYDVKM. CDR3 amino acids: CASGDPRTGTGELFF. The CDR3 nucleotides read TGTGCCAGCGGGGACCCCCGGACAGGGACCGGGGAGCTGTTTTTT.

This sequence joins TRBV28 and TRBJ1-2, with 9 bases identical to TRBD1. V trimming: 6 bases; J trimming: 6 bases; junction bases outside the gene matches: 5. This CDR3 is built from 13 residues. Per the germline V gene, CDR1 is MDHEN and CDR2 is SYDVKM. In DNA, the CDR3 is TGTGCCAGCAGACGACAGGGGGAGAATGGCTACACCTTC. Its protein product is CASRRQGENGYTF.

This clone has just one count. The chain links TRBV6-7 to TRBJ2-7, with 8 bases identical to TRBD1. TRBV6-7 is reported as an ORF; its role is uncertain. There are 17 residues in the CDR3. V was clipped by 5 bases and J by 1 base; unmatched bases: 13. The CDR3 DNA sequence: TGTGCCAGCAGTGGGGGGATGACAGGGGACTCTTCCTACGAGCAGTACTTC. It is translated as CASSGGMTGDSSYEQYF.

The chain links TRBV18 to TRBJ1-2, with 7 bases lining up with TRBD1. V lost 5 bases, J lost 6 bases, and 12 bases stayed unmatched. The CDR3 runs 15 residues. Per the germline V gene, CDR1 is KGHSH and CDR2 is LQKENI. The CDR3 DNA sequence: TGTGCCAGCTCATCGACTTCCGGGACAGAGAATGGCTACACCTTC. Amino acids: CASSSTSGTENGYTF.

This rearrangement joins TRBV5-1 to TRBJ2-5, with TRBD1 identical over 9 bases. The CDR3 contains 14 residues. The V and J ends lost 0 bases and 4 bases, in that order; junction bases with no gene match: 1. Germline V gene sequence: CDR1 SGHRS, CDR2 YFSETQ. The CDR3 sequence: CASSLDRGRETQYF. The CDR3 DNA sequence: TGCGCCAGCAGCTTGGACAGGGGGCGAGAGACCCAGTACTTC.

The chain has TRBV27 and TRBJ2-3, with D unresolved. The CDR3 extends over 14 amino acids. Germline V gene sequence: CDR1 MNHEY, CDR2 SMNVEV (reference sequence). Between the trimmed V and J ends, which lost 6 bases and 4 bases, there was a span of 14 bases. In nucleotides, the CDR3 is TGTGCCAGCAGACTCGCAACTTTCTCAGATACGCAGTATTTT. It translates to CASRLATFSDTQYF.

The V call is TRBV9, the J call TRBJ2-7, with TRBD2 as a possible D gene (6 bases). The CDR3 spans 14 residues. The germline gives CDR1 SGDLS, CDR2 YYNGEE. The V end was cut by 4 bases, the J end by 5 bases, with 16 bases between. The CDR3 loop reads CASSLRWEVHEQYF. CDR3 sequence (DNA): TGTGCCAGCAGCCTCCGTTGGGAGGTCCACGAGCAGTACTTC. Full variable domain (outside the CDR3, taken from reference TRBV9 and TRBJ2-7): DSGVTQTPKHLITATGQRVTLRCSPRSGDLSVYWYQQSLDQGLQFLIQYYNGEERAKGNILERFSAQQFPDLHSELNLSSLELGDSALYFCASSLRWEVHEQYFGPGTRLTVT.

The rearrangement links TRBV2 to TRBJ1-5; possibly TRBD1 for D (5 bases). Trimming shortened V by 9 bases and J by 6 bases, and 15 bases separated the two germline ends. The length of the CDR3 is 13 residues. Per germline, CDR1 SNHLY and CDR2 FYNNEI. The CDR3: CASYQGVGQPQHF. DNA of the CDR3: TGTGCCAGTTACCAGGGTGTGGGTCAGCCCCAGCATTTT.

This chain connects TRBV30 to TRBJ2-7; no firm D call. The CDR3 has 14 residues. The V and J ends lost 2 bases and 0 bases respectively, with 11 bases between them. Germline V lookup: CDR1 GTSNPN, CDR2 SVGIG (reference sequence). The chain's CDR3 is CAWSPGSYSYEQYF. For the CDR3, the DNA is TGTGCCTGGAGTCCTGGCTCATACTCCTACGAGCAGTACTTC.

This chain connects TRBV6-5 to TRBJ2-1; D call uncertain. The CDR3 is 15 amino acids. Germline CDR1 is MNHEY and CDR2 is SVGAGI. V shed 4 bases and J shed 5 bases, with 15 bases lying between them. CDR3 sequence reads: CASSSQIAPNNEQFF. CDR3 bases: TGTGCCAGCAGTTCTCAGATAGCTCCTAACAATGAGCAGTTCTTC.

Written as DNA, the CDR3 is TGTGCCAGCACCCCGACAGGGGCCGGCACTGAAGCTTTCTTT. Protein product: CASTPTGAGTEAFF. V is TRBV6-6 and J is TRBJ1-1; 8 nucleotides align to TRBD1. Germline CDR1 and CDR2: MNHNY and SVGAGI (reference sequence). This CDR3 has 14 amino acids. Trimming cost V 7 bases and J 4 bases; bases outside gene matches: 8.

The chain is built from TRBV5-4 and TRBJ2-5, with 7 bases lining up with TRBD1. V was pared by 2 bases and J by 5 bases, with 3 bases of the junction left unmatched. Germline V gene data show CDR1 as SGHNT and CDR2 as YYREEE (reference sequence). The CDR3 consists of 13 residues. CDR3 region: CASSLQGPETQYF. The CDR3 nucleotides read TGTGCCAGCAGCTTACAGGGGCCGGAGACCCAGTACTTC.

V and J are TRBV2 and TRBJ2-7; 9 positions match TRBD2. This CDR3 region has 17 residues. CDR1 and CDR2 (germline): SNHLY, FYNNEI. V trimming: 4 bases; J trimming: 4 bases; junction bases outside the gene matches: 14. The CDR3 nucleotides read TGTGCCAGCAGTGGGCCTCCGGTGGGCGGGGGGGCTTACGAGCAGTACTTC. Encoded protein: CASSGPPVGGGAYEQYF.

The chain joins TRBV4-1 to TRBJ2-1; D remains ambiguous. The CDR3 length is 14 residues. The V end was cut by 2 bases, the J end by 0 bases, with 5 bases between. CDR1 and CDR2 from the germline V gene are MGHRA and YSYEKL. The CDR3 loop reads CASSQQNSYNEQFF. DNA of the CDR3: TGCGCCAGCAGCCAACAGAACTCCTACAATGAGCAGTTCTTC.

The CDR3 region is CASSLGSNSMVETQYF. Written as DNA, the CDR3 is TGTGCCAGCAGCTTAGGAAGTAACTCTATGGTGGAGACCCAGTACTTC. This chain joins TRBV7-2 and TRBJ2-5; D ambiguous. The CDR3 runs to 16 residues. CDR1 is SGHTA and CDR2 is FQGNSA in the germline V gene. V shed 1 base and J shed 5 bases, with 17 bases lying between them.